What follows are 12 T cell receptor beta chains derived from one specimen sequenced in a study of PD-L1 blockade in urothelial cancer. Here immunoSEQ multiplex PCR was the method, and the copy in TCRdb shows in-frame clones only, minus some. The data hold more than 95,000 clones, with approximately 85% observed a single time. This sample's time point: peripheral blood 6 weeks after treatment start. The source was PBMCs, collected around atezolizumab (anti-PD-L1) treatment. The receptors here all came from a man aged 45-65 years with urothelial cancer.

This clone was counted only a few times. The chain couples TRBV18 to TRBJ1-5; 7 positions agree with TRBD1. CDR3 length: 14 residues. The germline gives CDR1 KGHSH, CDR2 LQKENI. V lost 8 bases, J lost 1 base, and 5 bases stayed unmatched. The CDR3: CASQRQGSNQPQHF. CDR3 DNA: TGTGCCAGCCAAAGACAGGGCAGCAATCAGCCCCAGCATTTT.

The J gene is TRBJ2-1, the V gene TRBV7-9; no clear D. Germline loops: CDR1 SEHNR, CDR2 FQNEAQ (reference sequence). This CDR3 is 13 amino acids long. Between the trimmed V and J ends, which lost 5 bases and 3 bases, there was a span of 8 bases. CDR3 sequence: CASSHNSYNEQFF. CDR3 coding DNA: TGTGCCAGCAGCCACAACAGCTACAATGAGCAGTTCTTC.

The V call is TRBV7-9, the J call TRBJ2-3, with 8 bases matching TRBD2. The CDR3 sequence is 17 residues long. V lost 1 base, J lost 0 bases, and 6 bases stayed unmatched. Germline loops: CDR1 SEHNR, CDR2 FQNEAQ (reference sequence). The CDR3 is CASSLGGRRLSTDTQYF. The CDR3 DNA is TGTGCCAGCAGCTTAGGCGGGAGGAGACTCAGCACAGATACGCAGTATTTT.

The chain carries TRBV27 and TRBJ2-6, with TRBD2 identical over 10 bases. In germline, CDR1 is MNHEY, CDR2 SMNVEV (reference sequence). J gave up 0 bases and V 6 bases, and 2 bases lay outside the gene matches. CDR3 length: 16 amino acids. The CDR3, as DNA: TGTGCCAGCAGACTAGCGGGGAACTCTGGGGCCAACGTCCTGACTTTC. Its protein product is CASRLAGNSGANVLTF.

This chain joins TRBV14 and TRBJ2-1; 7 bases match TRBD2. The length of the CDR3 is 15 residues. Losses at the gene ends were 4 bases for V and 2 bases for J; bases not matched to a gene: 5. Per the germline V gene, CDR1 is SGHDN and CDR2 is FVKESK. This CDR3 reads CASSPNLAAYNEQFF. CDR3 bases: TGTGCCAGCAGCCCCAATCTAGCGGCCTACAATGAGCAGTTCTTC.

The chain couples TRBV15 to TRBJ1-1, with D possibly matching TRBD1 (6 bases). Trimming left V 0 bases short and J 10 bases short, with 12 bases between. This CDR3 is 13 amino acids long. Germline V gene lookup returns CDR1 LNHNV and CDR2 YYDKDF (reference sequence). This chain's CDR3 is CATSRERQDSAFF. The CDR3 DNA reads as TGTGCCACCAGCAGAGAGAGACAGGATTCAGCTTTCTTT.

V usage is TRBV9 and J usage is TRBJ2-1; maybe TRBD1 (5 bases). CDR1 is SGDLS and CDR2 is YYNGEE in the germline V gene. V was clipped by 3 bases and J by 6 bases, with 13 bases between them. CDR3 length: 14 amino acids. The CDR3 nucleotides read TGTGCCAGCAGCGGACGGTGGGGCCTCAATGAGCAGTTCTTC. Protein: CASSGRWGLNEQFF.

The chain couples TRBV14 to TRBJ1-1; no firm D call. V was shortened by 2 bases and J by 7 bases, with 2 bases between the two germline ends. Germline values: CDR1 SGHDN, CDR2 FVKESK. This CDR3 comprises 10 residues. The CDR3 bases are TGTGCCAGCAGCCAACTTGAAGCTTTCTTT. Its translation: CASSQLEAFF.

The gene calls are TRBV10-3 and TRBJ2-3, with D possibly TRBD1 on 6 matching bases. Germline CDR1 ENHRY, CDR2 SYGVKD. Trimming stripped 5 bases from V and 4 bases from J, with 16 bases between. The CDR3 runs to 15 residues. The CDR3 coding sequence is TGTGCCATCAGTCGACAGGTTGGCCTACCAGATACGCAGTATTTT. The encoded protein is CAISRQVGLPDTQYF.

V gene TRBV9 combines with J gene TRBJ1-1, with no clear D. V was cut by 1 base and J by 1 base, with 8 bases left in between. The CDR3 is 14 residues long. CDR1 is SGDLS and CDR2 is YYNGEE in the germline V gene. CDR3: CASSVTVTNTEAFF. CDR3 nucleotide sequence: TGTGCCAGCAGCGTAACAGTTACGAACACTGAAGCTTTCTTT.

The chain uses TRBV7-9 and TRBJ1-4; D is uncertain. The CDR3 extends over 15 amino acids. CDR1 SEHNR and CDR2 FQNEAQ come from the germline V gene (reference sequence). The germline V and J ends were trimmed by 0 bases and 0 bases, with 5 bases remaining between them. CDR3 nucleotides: TGTGCCAGCAGCTTAGCGGGAGCAACTAATGAAAAACTGTTTTTT. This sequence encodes CASSLAGATNEKLFF.

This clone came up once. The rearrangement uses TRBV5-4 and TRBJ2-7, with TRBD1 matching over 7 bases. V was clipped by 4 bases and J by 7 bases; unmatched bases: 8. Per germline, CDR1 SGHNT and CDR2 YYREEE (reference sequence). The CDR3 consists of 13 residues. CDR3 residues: CASSMGQSKEQYF. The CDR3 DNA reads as TGTGCCAGCAGCATGGGACAGTCTAAAGAGCAGTACTTC.